Listed below are T cell receptor beta chains from one sample, sequenced in a study of T cells in Graves' hyperthyroidism and ophthalmopathy. TCRdb re-derived calls from the multiplex PCR reads in MiXCR, one entry per CDR3 protein. The sample contains around 600,000 distinct CDR3 sequences, 11% to 15% of which appear only once. The source material was blood. Receptors were obtained from a woman in her late teens or twenties with Graves' ophthalmopathy. The CDR3 runs from the conserved cysteine through the conserved F or W. The D gene is left open where the match is weak. Some rows mark clone size as missing; the rest say once, few, many or name a class of expanded clone.

V: TRBV12-3/TRBV12-4
D: TRBD1
size: many
J: TRBJ1-5
DNA: TGTGCCAGCAGTTTAGGCGGACAGGGAATCAATCAGCCCCAGCATTTT
CDR3: CASSLGGQGINQPQHF

V: TRBV6-1
D: TRBD1
size: many
J: TRBJ2-5
DNA: TGTGCCAGCAGAGCATCAGGGGGCTCTGAGACCCAGTACTTC
CDR3: CASRASGGSETQYF

V: TRBV7-2
D: TRBD2
size: NA
J: TRBJ2-7
DNA: TGTGCCGGCAGCTATGGAGCGGGAAAGGTTGGATACGAGCAGTACTTC
CDR3: CAGSYGAGKVGYEQYF

V: TRBV12-3/TRBV12-4
D: TRBD2
size: many
J: TRBJ2-3
DNA: TGTGCCAGCAGTCCTGCGGGGGGGTGGACAGATACGCAGTATTTT
CDR3: CASSPAGGWTDTQYF

V: TRBV20-1
D: NA
size: NA
J: TRBJ2-3
DNA: TGCAGTGCTAGTGTCCGTCGCACAGATACGCAGTATTTT
CDR3: CSASVRRTDTQYF

V: TRBV7-2
D: TRBD2
size: few
J: TRBJ2-7
DNA: TGTGCCAGTAGCGGGGACACCGTCGAGCAGTACTTC
CDR3: CASSGDTVEQYF

V: TRBV20-1
D: NA
size: many
J: TRBJ1-2
DNA: TGCAGTGCTAGAGGCCGGGCCCCAAACTATGGCTACACCTTC
CDR3: CSARGRAPNYGYTF

V: TRBV20-1
D: TRBD2
size: NA
J: TRBJ2-7
DNA: TGCAGTGCTAGAGCCGTAGGAGGACTAGCGACTAGCTCCTACGAGCAGTACTTC
CDR3: CSARAVGGLATSSYEQYF

V: TRBV29-1
D: NA
size: NA
J: TRBJ1-2
DNA: TGCAGCGTTGAAGGGACAGACTATGGCTACACCTTC
CDR3: CSVEGTDYGYTF

V: TRBV19
D: TRBD2
size: few
J: TRBJ2-3
DNA: TGTGCCAGTAGTAGCACTAGCGGGAGCCGCTCAGATACGCAGTATTTT
CDR3: CASSSTSGSRSDTQYF

V: TRBV19
D: TRBD1
size: NA
J: TRBJ1-5
DNA: TGTGCCAGTACCGGACAGGGGGAGTATCAGCCCCAGCATTTT
CDR3: CASTGQGEYQPQHF

V: TRBV7-2
D: NA
size: many
J: TRBJ2-2
DNA: TGTGCCAGCAGCTTGCAGGGAATCCCCGGGGAGCTGTTTTTT
CDR3: CASSLQGIPGELFF

V: TRBV7-9
D: TRBD1
size: NA
J: TRBJ1-2
DNA: TGTGCCAGCAGCTTCCCACAGGGGACAAACTATGGCTACACCTTC
CDR3: CASSFPQGTNYGYTF

V: TRBV6-5
D: NA
size: NA
J: TRBJ2-3
DNA: TGTGCCAGCAGTGAATCACCGGGACGGGGCACAGATACGCAGTATTTT
CDR3: CASSESPGRGTDTQYF

V: TRBV5-5
D: NA
size: NA
J: TRBJ2-5
DNA: TGTGCCAGCAGCTTTCGACCCCAAGAGACCCAGTACTTC
CDR3: CASSFRPQETQYF

V: TRBV6-1
D: TRBD2
size: medium-sized
J: TRBJ2-2
DNA: TGTGCCAGCCCTCAACTAGCGGGAGGGCCAAACGGGGAGCTGTTTTTT
CDR3: CASPQLAGGPNGELFF

V: TRBV20-1
D: NA
size: many
J: TRBJ2-7
DNA: TGCAGTGCTAACGGTCCGGGGGCGGACGAGCAGTACTTC
CDR3: CSANGPGADEQYF

V: TRBV7-9
D: TRBD2
size: few
J: TRBJ2-5
DNA: TGTGCCAGCAGCACCGGGAGGGCAGAGACCCAGTACTTC
CDR3: CASSTGRAETQYF

V: TRBV7-3
D: NA
size: many
J: TRBJ2-1
DNA: TGTGCCAGCAGTTTAGACCGAACCTACAATGAGCAGTTCTTC
CDR3: CASSLDRTYNEQFF

V: TRBV19
D: NA
size: few
J: TRBJ2-7
DNA: TGTGCCAGTAGTAATCCAGGGGCGGTATACGAGCAGTACTTC
CDR3: CASSNPGAVYEQYF

V: TRBV4-2
D: NA
size: NA
J: TRBJ2-7
DNA: TGTGCCAGCAGCCAAGATGTGGCGTCGAGCTCCTACGAGCAGTACTTC
CDR3: CASSQDVASSSYEQYF

V: TRBV20-1
D: NA
size: many
J: TRBJ1-1
DNA: TGCAGTGCTAGCGGGGTAGCGGCCAGGGGCCTTCAGGAGACTGAAGCTTTCTTT
CDR3: CSASGVAARGLQETEAFF

V: TRBV20-1
D: TRBD2
size: many
J: TRBJ2-3
DNA: TGCAGTGCTGGACTAGCGGGAGGGGATACGCAGTATTTT
CDR3: CSAGLAGGDTQYF

V: TRBV29-1
D: NA
size: few
J: TRBJ2-6
DNA: TGCAGCGTTATGGAATCTGGGGCCAACGTCCTGACTTTC
CDR3: CSVMESGANVLTF

V: TRBV30
D: NA
size: many
J: TRBJ2-1
DNA: TGTGCCTGGAGCGGGGGAAATGAGCAGTTCTTC
CDR3: CAWSGGNEQFF

V: TRBV11-3
D: TRBD2
size: many
J: TRBJ2-6
DNA: TGTGCCAGCAGCTTAGAGACTAGCTTTTCTGGGGCCAACGTCCTGACTTTC
CDR3: CASSLETSFSGANVLTF

V: TRBV3-1
D: NA
size: few
J: TRBJ2-6
DNA: TGTGCCAGCAGCCAAGGTCCAGGATCTGGGGCCAACGTCCTGACTTTC
CDR3: CASSQGPGSGANVLTF

V: TRBV10-3
D: NA
size: NA
J: TRBJ2-1
DNA: TGTGCCATGCGTACCGACAATGAGCAGTTCTTC
CDR3: CAMRTDNEQFF

V: TRBV4-1
D: TRBD1
size: NA
J: TRBJ1-2
DNA: TGCGCCAGCAGCCAGGTTCGCCGGGACAGGGGGTATGGCTACACCTTC
CDR3: CASSQVRRDRGYGYTF

V: TRBV7-8
D: NA
size: many
J: TRBJ2-1
DNA: TGTGCCAGCAGCTTAAGGGGGGAAATGTACAATGAGCAGTTCTTC
CDR3: CASSLRGEMYNEQFF

V: TRBV20-1
D: NA
size: many
J: TRBJ2-5
DNA: TGCAGTGCAGCCGGGACACTCAGGGAGACCCAGTACTTC
CDR3: CSAAGTLRETQYF

V: TRBV7-2
D: NA
size: few
J: TRBJ2-7
DNA: TGTGCCAGCAGCTCTAATATAGCCTACGAGCAGTACTTC
CDR3: CASSSNIAYEQYF

V: TRBV29-1
D: TRBD1
size: many
J: TRBJ1-2
DNA: TGCAGCGTCTCGTATGGGACAGCTAACTATGGCTACACCTTC
CDR3: CSVSYGTANYGYTF

V: TRBV5-1
D: TRBD2
size: few
J: TRBJ2-2
DNA: TGCGCCAGCAGCCTAATCGCGGGACTACTCACCGGGGAGCTGTTTTTT
CDR3: CASSLIAGLLTGELFF

V: TRBV6-6
D: TRBD2
size: many
J: TRBJ2-5
DNA: TGTGCCAGCAGTTACTCGCTGGTAGCGGGAGGGCAAGAGACCCAGTACTTC
CDR3: CASSYSLVAGGQETQYF

V: TRBV28
D: NA
size: many
J: TRBJ2-6
DNA: TGTGCCAGCAGTTTTACGAGGTCTGGGGCCAACGTCCTGACTTTC
CDR3: CASSFTRSGANVLTF

V: TRBV7-3
D: NA
size: many
J: TRBJ2-7
DNA: TGTGCCAGCAGCCAGTATAGCTCCTACGAGCAGTACTTC
CDR3: CASSQYSSYEQYF

V: TRBV29-1
D: NA
size: once
J: TRBJ1-2
DNA: TGCAGCTCCTGGGGCAGCGGCTATGGCTACACCTTC
CDR3: CSSWGSGYGYTF

V: TRBV19
D: TRBD2
size: NA
J: TRBJ2-1
DNA: TGTGCCAGTAGGAAGACTAGCGGGAGAACAAATGAGCAGTTCTTC
CDR3: CASRKTSGRTNEQFF

V: TRBV6-1
D: NA
size: many
J: TRBJ2-3
DNA: TGTGCCAGCGCAAACCTCCTTAGCACAGATACGCAGTATTTT
CDR3: CASANLLSTDTQYF

V: TRBV5-4
D: NA
size: NA
J: TRBJ2-3
DNA: TGTGCCAGCAGCTTCAACAGAGGCTCTAGCACAGATACGCAGTATTTT
CDR3: CASSFNRGSSTDTQYF

V: TRBV19
D: NA
size: few
J: TRBJ2-2
DNA: TGTGCCAGTAGTATGACACGACGAGCGAACACCGGGGAGCTGTTTTTT
CDR3: CASSMTRRANTGELFF

V: TRBV28
D: NA
size: many
J: TRBJ1-5
DNA: TGTGCCAGCGGGAACGGGGTTCATCAGCCCCAGCATTTT
CDR3: CASGNGVHQPQHF

V: TRBV20-1
D: TRBD2
size: few
J: TRBJ2-1
DNA: TGCAGTGCTAGGACTGGCGGGAGAGGTTTGGATGAGCAGTTCTTC
CDR3: CSARTGGRGLDEQFF

V: TRBV18
D: TRBD2
size: many
J: TRBJ2-3
DNA: TGTGCCAGCTCACCACAGGCTAGCGGGGTCACAGATACGCAGTATTTT
CDR3: CASSPQASGVTDTQYF